The 9 T cell receptor beta chains below come from one sample, sequenced in a study of CD8+CD57+ T cells in acquired aplastic anemia. The template used for profiling TCR beta VDJ and CDR3 was genomic DNA. TCRdb re-called the reads through MiXCR, storing one row per CDR3 protein. The table lists approximately 130,000 distinct CDR3 sequences, under 60% of them singletons. Whoever was chosen for sequencing had shown CD8+CD57+ cell expansion by flow cytometry. Sequencing was performed on sorted CD4+, CD8+, or CD8+CD57+ T cells (not recorded which) from PBMCs. The receptor source for this set is a human donor with aplastic anemia.

This clonotype was seen ten or more times. J is TRBJ2-7 and V is TRBV7-9; D is perhaps TRBD1 or TRBD2 (5 bases each). The CDR3 contains 16 residues. The ends were cut back, 1 base at V and 4 bases at J, with 17 bases in the middle. Germline CDR1 reads SEHNR; CDR2 reads FQNEAQ (reference sequence). The CDR3 DNA reads TGTGCCAGCAGCTTAGTGGCCGGGACGGGGTCTTACGAGCAGTACTTC. Protein product: CASSLVAGTGSYEQYF.

The V call is TRBV11-1, the J call TRBJ2-7; 8 bases fit TRBD1. In germline, CDR1 is SGHAT, CDR2 FQDESV (reference sequence). Unmatched junction bases numbered 10, after V lost 3 bases and J lost 0 bases. There are 17 residues in the CDR3. CDR3 in amino acids: CASSFPDRGRSSYEQYF. CDR3 nucleotides: TGTGCCAGCAGCTTCCCCGACAGGGGCCGAAGCTCCTACGAGCAGTACTTC.

This clonotype has ten or more counts. The rearrangement joins TRBV11-2 to TRBJ2-7; possibly TRBD1 for D (6 bases). CDR1 and CDR2 from the germline V gene are SGHAT and FQNNGV. The V and J ends lost 5 bases and 0 bases respectively, with 11 bases between them. This CDR3 has 14 residues. The CDR3 protein is CASSQGGYSYEQYF. As DNA, the CDR3 is TGTGCCAGCAGCCAAGGGGGATACTCCTACGAGCAGTACTTC.

V gene TRBV7-9 combines with J gene TRBJ1-1; D is unclear. Germline V lookup: CDR1 SEHNR, CDR2 FQNEAQ (reference sequence). This CDR3 has 12 amino acids. V was clipped by 1 base and J by 4 bases, with 4 bases between them. This CDR3 reads CASSLGVTEAFF. Written as DNA, the CDR3 is TGTGCCAGCAGCTTAGGGGTCACTGAAGCTTTCTTT. The complete variable domain, with remaining parts taken from reference TRBV7-9 and TRBJ1-1, reads DTGVSQNPRHKITKRGQNVTFRCDPISEHNRLYWYRQTLGQGPEFLTYFQNEAQLEKSRLLSDRFSAERPKGSFSTLEIQRTEQGDSAMYLCASSLGVTEAFFGQGTRLTVV.

The chain is built from TRBV11-3 and TRBJ1-2; 7 nucleotides agree with TRBD1. With 4 bases clipped from V and 4 bases from J, the junction kept 9 bases outside the gene matches. There are 15 residues in the CDR3. CDR1 is SGHNT and CDR2 is YENEEA in the germline V gene. CDR3 DNA: TGTGCCAGCAGCTCTCATGCGGAGGGGGCCTATGGCTACACCTTC. This encodes CASSSHAEGAYGYTF.

Ten or more counts support this clonotype. The rearrangement uses TRBV2 and TRBJ2-7, with no clear D. Deletions cut 3 bases from V and 4 bases from J, with 19 bases between. Germline V gene sequence: CDR1 SNHLY, CDR2 FYNNEI. CDR3 length: 16 residues. CDR3 sequence reads: CASSESLEAPLYEQYF. DNA of the CDR3: TGTGCCAGCAGTGAGTCTCTAGAAGCCCCCCTTTACGAGCAGTACTTC.

This clonotype was counted many times. The gene calls are TRBV29-1 and TRBJ1-1; maybe TRBD1 (6 bases). Trimming pared 7 bases from V and 1 base from J, leaving 10 bases between. Per germline, CDR1 SQVTM and CDR2 ANQGSEA. This CDR3 is 12 amino acids long. The CDR3 here is CSASGQNTEAFF. The CDR3 region has the DNA TGCAGCGCGTCGGGACAGAACACTGAAGCTTTCTTT.

Notes on this clonotype: A much bigger clone sits one base away, suggesting this may be a read error. The chain carries TRBV9 and TRBJ2-1, with D tentatively TRBD2 (7 bases). There are 15 residues in the CDR3. Germline CDR1 and CDR2: SGDLS and YYNGEE. The V gene lost 7 bases and the J gene lost 7 bases, with 21 bases spanning the gap. CDR3 residues: CASGGGGREYNEQFF. The CDR3 DNA reads TGTGCCAGCGGCGGAGGGGGGCGGGAGTATAATGAGCAGTTCTTC. The full variable domain, with the rest looked up from reference TRBV9 and TRBJ2-1, is DSGVTQTPKHLITATGQRVTLRCSPRSGDLSVYWYQQSLDQGLQFLIQYYNGEERAKGNILERFSAQQFPDLHSELNLSSLELGDSALYFCASGGGGREYNEQFFGPGTRLTVL.

The chain combines TRBV20-1 with TRBJ2-3; 10 nucleotides match TRBD2. The germline CDR1 and CDR2 sequences are DFQATT and SNEGSKA (reference sequence). V was pared by 6 bases and J by 4 bases, with 7 bases of the junction left unmatched. The CDR3 runs to 14 residues. Here the CDR3 reads CSAPPSGSADTQYF. As DNA, the CDR3 is TGCAGTGCCCCCCCTAGCGGGAGCGCAGATACGCAGTATTTT.